This T cell receptor beta chain was documented in a study of beta chain features in type 1 diabetes. Details on this clone: The antigen is unknown.

The CDR3 is made up of 16 amino acids. V gave up 6 bases and J gave up 5 bases; unmatched junction bases: 10. CDR1 is SEHNR and CDR2 is FQNEAQ in the germline V gene (reference sequence). Whole-study results and caveats: All four CD4+ subsets from Type 1 diabetes patients carried moderately but significantly shorter TCRB CDR3s.

Sequenced material consisted of expressed TCRB transcripts (all of the isolated RNA was reverse transcribed). Using immunoSEQ multiplex PCR, the repertoire was profiled, and TCRdb retains in-frame clones only, with some absent. In the table there are hundreds of thousands of clones, more than 13% of which are singletons. V gene TRBV7-9 combines with J gene TRBJ2-1, with 10 nucleotides matching TRBD2. Sequencing input: naive CD4+ T cells from blood. The clonotype originates from a man aged 18 to 30 with type 1 diabetes. The CDR3 sequence: CASRSLGLAGDNEQFF. The CDR3 DNA reads as TGTGCCAGCAGATCCCTTGGGCTAGCGGGAGACAATGAGCAGTTCTTC.